These T cell receptor beta chains were read from a single sample in a study of siplizumab effects on memory and regulatory T cells. Only in-frame clones appear in the TCRdb table, and some are missing; sequencing was by immunoSEQ multiplex PCR. The repertoire holds around 100,000 clones, about 94% seen once, with 1% to 1.5% in the top ten. Material for sequencing was non-Treg CD4+ T cells sorted from blood. These TCRs come from a human donor in good health. Each CDR3 is given with its conserved first and last residue. The D gene is left open where the match is weak. Clone size is stated in some rows and not others, as once, few, many or a class when expanded.

clone size	V gene	J gene	D gene	CDR3 DNA	CDR3 protein
-	TRBV6-6	TRBJ1-2	TRBD1	TGTGCCAGCAGTCCCCCGGGACAGGGGAAGGATGGCTACACCTTC	CASSPPGQGKDGYTF
-	TRBV11-2	TRBJ2-1	-	TGTGCCAGCAGCGCCCACGAGGGGGATGAGCAGTTCTTC	CASSAHEGDEQFF
-	TRBV2	TRBJ2-6	-	TGTGCCAGCAGTGATTCCCTCTCTGGGGCCAACGTCCTGACTTTC	CASSDSLSGANVLTF
-	TRBV28	TRBJ1-2	TRBD1	TGTGCCAGCAGTTTTCACGGGACAGGGACGGGCTATGGCTACACCTTC	CASSFHGTGTGYGYTF
-	TRBV6-5	TRBJ2-3	-	TGTGCCAGCAGTACAAGAGAGGGATATACGCAGTATTTT	CASSTREGYTQYF
-	TRBV2	TRBJ2-7	-	TGTGCCAGCAGTACAGGCACCTACGAGCAGTACTTC	CASSTGTYEQYF
-	TRBV6-1	TRBJ2-3	-	TGTGCCAGCAGTGAAGGGATAGGAGATACGCAGTATTTT	CASSEGIGDTQYF
-	TRBV19	TRBJ1-2	TRBD1	TGTGCCAGTAATAGGGGGCGAGACTATGGCTACACCTTC	CASNRGRDYGYTF
-	TRBV7-9	TRBJ2-3	TRBD2	TGTGCCAGTGAGAGCGGGAGCGCGTGGACAGATACGCAGTATTTT	CASESGSAWTDTQYF
once	TRBV15	TRBJ2-7	TRBD1	TGTGCCACCAGCCTAAGGACAGGCGCCCGCTCCGAGCAGTACTTC	CATSLRTGARSEQYF
-	TRBV7-3	TRBJ2-2	TRBD2	TGTGCCAGCAGTCCACGCCCGGTTAGCGGGAGTGGCACCGGGGAGCTGTTTTTT	CASSPRPVSGSGTGELFF
-	TRBV30	TRBJ2-7	-	TGTGCCACCCCGCGGAACCATTACGAGCAGTACTTC	CATPRNHYEQYF
-	TRBV4-1	TRBJ2-4	-	TGCGCCAGCAGCCACGGGCGGGCCCGACAAAAAAACATTCAGTACTTC	CASSHGRARQKNIQYF
-	TRBV5-4	TRBJ1-1	-	TGTGCCAGCAGCCTCACCGGGGTGGCTGAAGCTTTCTTT	CASSLTGVAEAFF
-	TRBV19	TRBJ2-7	TRBD1	TGTGCCAGTAGTAGCAGCGGACAGGGGAATGGTGAGCAGTACTTC	CASSSSGQGNGEQYF
-	TRBV30	TRBJ2-3	-	TGTGCCTGGAGTGTGTCGAATACGCAGTATTTT	CAWSVSNTQYF